The rows below give T cell receptor beta chains drawn from one sample of a study of PD-L1 blockade in urothelial cancer. Assay: immunoSEQ multiplex PCR; the TCRdb copy retains only in-frame clones and omits some. This table has 45,000 to 60,000 clones, 75% to 85% appearing once. This specimen was PBMCs, taken around atezolizumab (anti-PD-L1) treatment. These receptors all stem from a man between 45 and 60 years old with urothelial cancer. Both conserved end residues are part of each CDR3. Fields, in order: D gene, clone size, J gene, V gene, CDR3 protein, CDR3 DNA. The D gene is left open where the match is weak. The size of a clone is reported for some rows only, either as once, few or many, or as a class for expanded clones.

d_call: -; clone_size: few; j_call: TRBJ2-3; v_call: TRBV9; cdr3_aa: CASSPRLSTDTQYF; cdr3_nt: TGTGCCAGCAGCCCTAGACTATCCACAGATACGCAGTATTTT
d_call: -; clone_size: -; j_call: TRBJ2-7; v_call: TRBV20-1; cdr3_aa: CSARNSYEQYF; cdr3_nt: TGCAGTGCTAGGAACAGCTACGAGCAGTACTTC
d_call: -; clone_size: -; j_call: TRBJ2-1; v_call: TRBV20-1; cdr3_aa: CSAAGHEQFF; cdr3_nt: TGCAGTGCCGCTGGGCATGAGCAGTTCTTC
d_call: -; clone_size: -; j_call: TRBJ1-5; v_call: TRBV2; cdr3_aa: CASSDNRNSNQPQHF; cdr3_nt: TGTGCCAGCAGTGATAATAGAAATAGCAATCAGCCCCAGCATTTT
d_call: TRBD2; clone_size: -; j_call: TRBJ2-3; v_call: TRBV12-5; cdr3_aa: CASGSVRLAGGGGQYF; cdr3_nt: TGTGCTAGTGGTTCGGTTAGACTAGCGGGAGGAGGTGGGCAGTATTTT
d_call: TRBD1; clone_size: -; j_call: TRBJ1-5; v_call: TRBV19; cdr3_aa: CASSKTGGDQPQHF; cdr3_nt: TGTGCCAGTAGTAAGACAGGGGGGGATCAGCCCCAGCATTTT
d_call: -; clone_size: -; j_call: TRBJ1-2; v_call: TRBV28; cdr3_aa: CASSSQGKYGYTF; cdr3_nt: TGTGCCAGCAGCTCACAGGGAAAGTATGGCTACACCTTC
d_call: -; clone_size: -; j_call: TRBJ1-5; v_call: TRBV6-1; cdr3_aa: CASIFGTFVWEPQHF; cdr3_nt: TGTGCCAGCATCTTCGGGACTTTCGTATGGGAGCCCCAGCATTTT
d_call: TRBD2; clone_size: -; j_call: TRBJ2-1; v_call: TRBV19; cdr3_aa: CASSTTSGRINEQFF; cdr3_nt: TGTGCCAGTAGCACGACTAGCGGGAGGATCAATGAGCAGTTCTTC
d_call: TRBD1; clone_size: large; j_call: TRBJ1-2; v_call: TRBV19; cdr3_aa: CASSIASDRDIYGYTF; cdr3_nt: TGTGCCAGTAGTATTGCCTCGGACAGGGACATCTATGGCTACACCTTC
d_call: -; clone_size: -; j_call: TRBJ2-2; v_call: TRBV19; cdr3_aa: CASKNLALQNTGELFF; cdr3_nt: TGTGCCAGTAAAAATCTAGCGCTTCAGAACACCGGGGAGCTGTTTTTT
d_call: -; clone_size: few; j_call: TRBJ1-1; v_call: TRBV18; cdr3_aa: CASSPETEAFF; cdr3_nt: TGTGCCAGCTCACCAGAGACTGAAGCTTTCTTT
d_call: TRBD1; clone_size: -; j_call: TRBJ2-2; v_call: TRBV9; cdr3_aa: CASSVLPGQGASGELFF; cdr3_nt: TGTGCCAGCAGCGTACTCCCGGGACAGGGGGCGTCCGGGGAGCTGTTTTTT
d_call: TRBD2; clone_size: -; j_call: TRBJ2-5; v_call: TRBV4-1; cdr3_aa: CASSQEREGGTSNRGTQYF; cdr3_nt: TGCGCCAGCAGCCAAGAACGGGAGGGGGGGACTTCCAACCGGGGGACCCAGTACTTC
d_call: -; clone_size: -; j_call: TRBJ2-2; v_call: TRBV6-5; cdr3_aa: CASSYALDPSTGELFF; cdr3_nt: TGTGCCAGCAGTTACGCACTAGATCCGAGTACCGGGGAGCTGTTTTTT
d_call: TRBD1; clone_size: -; j_call: TRBJ1-5; v_call: TRBV4-1; cdr3_aa: CASTQTGGSNQPQHF; cdr3_nt: TGCGCCAGCACCCAAACAGGGGGCAGCAATCAGCCCCAGCATTTT
d_call: TRBD2; clone_size: -; j_call: TRBJ2-5; v_call: TRBV6-6; cdr3_aa: CASSRLGTSVEETQYF; cdr3_nt: TGTGCCAGCAGCCGCCTTGGGACTAGCGTGGAAGAGACCCAGTACTTC
d_call: -; clone_size: -; j_call: TRBJ1-6; v_call: TRBV15; cdr3_aa: CATSRQGRNSPLHF; cdr3_nt: TGTGCCACCAGCAGACAGGGCCGTAATTCACCCCTCCACTTT
d_call: -; clone_size: -; j_call: TRBJ1-1; v_call: TRBV7-3; cdr3_aa: CASSLMAPNAGEGTEAFF; cdr3_nt: TGTGCCAGCAGCTTAATGGCCCCAAACGCAGGGGAGGGTACTGAAGCTTTCTTT
d_call: -; clone_size: -; j_call: TRBJ2-1; v_call: TRBV14; cdr3_aa: CASSPRQGRGGYNEQFF; cdr3_nt: TGTGCCAGCAGCCCACGTCAGGGGAGAGGGGGTTACAATGAGCAGTTCTTC
d_call: -; clone_size: few; j_call: TRBJ1-1; v_call: TRBV5-4; cdr3_aa: CASSTAVDTEAFF; cdr3_nt: TGTGCCAGCAGCACCGCGGTGGACACTGAAGCTTTCTTT
d_call: -; clone_size: -; j_call: TRBJ2-7; v_call: TRBV12-5; cdr3_aa: CASGLGGNSEYEQYF; cdr3_nt: TGTGCTAGTGGTTTGGGGGGCAACAGTGAATACGAGCAGTACTTC